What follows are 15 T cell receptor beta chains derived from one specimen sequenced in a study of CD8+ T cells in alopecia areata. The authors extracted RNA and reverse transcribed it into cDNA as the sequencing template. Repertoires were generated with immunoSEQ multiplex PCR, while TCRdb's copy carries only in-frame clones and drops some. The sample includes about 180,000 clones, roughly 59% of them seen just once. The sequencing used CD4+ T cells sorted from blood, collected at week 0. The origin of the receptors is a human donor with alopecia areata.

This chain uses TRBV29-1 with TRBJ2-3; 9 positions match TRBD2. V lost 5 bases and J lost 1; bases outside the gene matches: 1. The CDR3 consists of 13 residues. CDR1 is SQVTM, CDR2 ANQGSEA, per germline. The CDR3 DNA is TGCAGCGTTAAGCGGGGGGGCACAGATACGCAGTATTTT. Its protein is CSVKRGGTDTQYF.

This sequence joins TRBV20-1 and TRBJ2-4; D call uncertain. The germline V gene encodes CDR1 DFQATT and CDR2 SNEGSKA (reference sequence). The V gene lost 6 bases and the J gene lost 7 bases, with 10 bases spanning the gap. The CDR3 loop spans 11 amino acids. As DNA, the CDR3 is TGCAGTGCCCACAATAGGAACATTCAGTACTTC. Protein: CSAHNRNIQYF.

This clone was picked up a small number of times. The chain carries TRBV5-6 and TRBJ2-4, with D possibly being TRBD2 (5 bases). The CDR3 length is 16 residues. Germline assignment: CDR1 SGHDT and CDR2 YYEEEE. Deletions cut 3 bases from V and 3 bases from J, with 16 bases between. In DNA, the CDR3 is TGTGCCAGCAGCTCGACGACCGGGAACCTCAAAAACATTCAGTACTTC. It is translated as CASSSTTGNLKNIQYF.

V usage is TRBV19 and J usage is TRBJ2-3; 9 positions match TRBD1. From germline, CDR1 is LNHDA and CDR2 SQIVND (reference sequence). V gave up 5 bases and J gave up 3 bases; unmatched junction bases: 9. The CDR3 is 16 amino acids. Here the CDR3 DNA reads TGTGCCAGTAGTCCTCAACCGGGACAGGGAACAGATACGCAGTATTTT. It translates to CASSPQPGQGTDTQYF.

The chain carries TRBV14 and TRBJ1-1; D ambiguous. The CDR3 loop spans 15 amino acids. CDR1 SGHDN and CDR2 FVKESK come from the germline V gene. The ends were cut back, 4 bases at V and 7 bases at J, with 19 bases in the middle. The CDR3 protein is CASSRLDLGSGEAFF. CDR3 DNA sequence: TGTGCCAGCAGCCGACTCGATTTGGGGTCGGGTGAAGCTTTCTTT.

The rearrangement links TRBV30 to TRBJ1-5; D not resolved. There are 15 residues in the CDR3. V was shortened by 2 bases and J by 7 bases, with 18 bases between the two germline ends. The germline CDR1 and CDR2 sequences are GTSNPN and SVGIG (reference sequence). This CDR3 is CAWSSSWGASQPQHF. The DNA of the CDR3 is TGTGCCTGGAGTTCCTCGTGGGGAGCGAGCCAGCCCCAGCATTTT. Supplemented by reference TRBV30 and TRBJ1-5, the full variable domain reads SQTIHQWPATLVQPVGSPLSLECTVEGTSNPNLYWYRQAAGRGLQLLFYSVGIGQISSEVPQNLSASRPQDRQFILSSKKLLLSDSGFYLCAWSSSWGASQPQHFGDGTRLSIL.

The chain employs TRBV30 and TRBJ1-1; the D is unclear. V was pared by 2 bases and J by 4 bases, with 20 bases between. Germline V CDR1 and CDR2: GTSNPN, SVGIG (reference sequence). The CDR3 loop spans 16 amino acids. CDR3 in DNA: TGTGCCTGGAGTAGAGTCGGTACCGTAAGGAGCACTGAAGCTTTCTTT. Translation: CAWSRVGTVRSTEAFF.

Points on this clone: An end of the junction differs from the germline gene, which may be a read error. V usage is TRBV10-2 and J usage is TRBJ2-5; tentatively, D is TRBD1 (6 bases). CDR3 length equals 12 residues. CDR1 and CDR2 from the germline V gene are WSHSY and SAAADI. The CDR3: CASIGQQETQYF. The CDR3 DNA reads TGTGCCAGCATTGGACAGCAAGAGACCCAGTACTTC.

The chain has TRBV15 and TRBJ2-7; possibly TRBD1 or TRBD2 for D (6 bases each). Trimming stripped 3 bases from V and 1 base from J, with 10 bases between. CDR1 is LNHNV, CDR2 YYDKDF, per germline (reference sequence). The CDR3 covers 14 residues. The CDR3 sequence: CATSSGGQSYEQYF. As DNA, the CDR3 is TGTGCCACCAGCAGCGGGGGACAATCCTACGAGCAGTACTTC.

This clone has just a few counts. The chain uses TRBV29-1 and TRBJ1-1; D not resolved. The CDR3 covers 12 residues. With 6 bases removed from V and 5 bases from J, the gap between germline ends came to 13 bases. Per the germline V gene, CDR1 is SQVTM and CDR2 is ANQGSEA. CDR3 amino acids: CSVKAISTEAFF. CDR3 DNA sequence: TGCAGCGTAAAGGCAATTTCAACTGAAGCTTTCTTT.

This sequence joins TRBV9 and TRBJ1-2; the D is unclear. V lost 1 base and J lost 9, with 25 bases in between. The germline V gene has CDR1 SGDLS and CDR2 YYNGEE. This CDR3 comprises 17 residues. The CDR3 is CASSVFSVSAGADSYTF. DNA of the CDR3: TGTGCCAGCAGCGTATTCTCGGTGTCGGCGGGAGCCGACAGCTACACCTTC.

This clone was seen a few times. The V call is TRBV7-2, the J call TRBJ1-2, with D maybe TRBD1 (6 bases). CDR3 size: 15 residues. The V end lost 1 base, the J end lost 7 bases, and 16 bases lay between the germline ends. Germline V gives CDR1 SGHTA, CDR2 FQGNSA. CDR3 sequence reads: CASSLVWGGGSGYTF. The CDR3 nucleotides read TGTGCCAGCAGCTTAGTTTGGGGGGGCGGAAGTGGCTACACCTTC.

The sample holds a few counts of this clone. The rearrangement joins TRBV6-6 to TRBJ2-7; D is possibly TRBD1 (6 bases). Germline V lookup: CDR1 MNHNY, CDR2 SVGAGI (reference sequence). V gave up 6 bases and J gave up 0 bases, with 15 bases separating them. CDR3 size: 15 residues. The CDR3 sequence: CASRPNRDTSYEQYF. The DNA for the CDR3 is TGTGCCAGCAGACCGAACCGGGACACCTCCTACGAGCAGTACTTC.

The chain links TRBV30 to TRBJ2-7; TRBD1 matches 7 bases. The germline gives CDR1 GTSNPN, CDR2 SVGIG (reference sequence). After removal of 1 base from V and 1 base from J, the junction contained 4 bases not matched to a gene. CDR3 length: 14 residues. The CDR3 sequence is CAWSAGTASYEQYF. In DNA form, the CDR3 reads TGTGCCTGGAGTGCCGGGACAGCTTCCTACGAGCAGTACTTC.

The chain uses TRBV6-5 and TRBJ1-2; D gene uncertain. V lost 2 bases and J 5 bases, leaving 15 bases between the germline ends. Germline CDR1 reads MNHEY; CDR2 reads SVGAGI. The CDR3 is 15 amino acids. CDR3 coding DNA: TGTGCCAGCAGTTACGGGGTGACCGCCGTGTATGGCTACACCTTC. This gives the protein CASSYGVTAVYGYTF.